The source of this T cell receptor beta chain is a study of CD8 T cells in ankylosing spondylitis (dated by TCRdb to the late 2010s). Study-wide context: To find TCR variants linked to disease, the study profiled T cell receptor beta repertoires in ankylosing spondylitis patients and healthy donors. The full study cohort comprised 20 to 30 ankylosing spondylitis patients and approximately 100 healthy donors. Peripheral blood was sampled, and synovial fluid was also collected from ankylosing spondylitis patients. What the authors observed across the whole study: Blood from ankylosing spondylitis patients appeared to be characterized by a TCR beta motif composed of eight or nine highly homologous amino acid variants. The disease-linked clones were reported as significantly enriched in matched synovial fluid samples from ankylosing spondylitis patients. In peripheral blood, the disease-linked clones were found at relatively low frequencies and had a CD8+ phenotype. Some motif variants had previously been reported in the synovial fluid and blood of reactive arthritis patients, which suggests shared mechanisms of disease initiation.

From the germline V gene (reference sequence), CDR1 is LNHDA and CDR2 is SQIVND. Its CDR3 holds 14 amino acids, cysteine through phenylalanine. The retained sequence is limited to the CDR3, 42 bases, with the frame set at the first base. V is cut by 3 bases and J by 5 bases, and the space between the germline ends is 13 bases. The sequencer was an Illumina HiSeq 2500. TCR beta libraries were prepared by quantitative 5'-RACE with molecular barcodes. Per the authors' processing: To identify disease-linked TCR variants, a new computational method was used, one built on a probabilistic model of VDJ rearrangement. TCRdb redid the processing of the public reads, applying fastp at Q25 and MiXCR, and retained in-frame beta chains. Duplicate CDR3 protein sequences are folded into a single record with the most common DNA and genes. The V and J calls shown here were made by TCRdb, not taken from the authors' results. The sample yields approximately 200,000 distinct CDR3 sequences; around 13% were counted once. The ten largest clones take up approximately 16% of the sample.

For this clonotype: This receptor's antigen is unknown. Qualities for individual bases were not recorded, and no much larger clone is one base off.

The sequenced sample consisted of blood, either unsorted or a sorted T cell fraction (not recorded which). The receptor was derived from a male donor with ankylosing spondylitis or in good health (not recorded which). The chain employs TRBV19 and TRBJ1-1; the D region possibly corresponds to TRBD1 (5 bases align). The CDR3 region: CASSIDWDGTEAFF. The bases are TGTGCCAGTAGTATCGATTGGGACGGTACTGAAGCTTTCTTT.